This TCR beta chain was sequenced in a study of cytomegalovirus exposure and HLA in healthy donors. J was trimmed by 1 base and V by 3 bases; bases with no gene match: 8. Germline CDR1 and CDR2: MGHDK and SYGVNS. The CDR3 length is 16 residues. Primers for the PCR totalled 60 Vbeta and 13 Jbeta. The repertoire was sequenced with immunoSEQ multiplex PCR; TCRdb's copy has only in-frame clones and lacks some. The data show about 120,000 clones, over 60% seen once. The material sequenced was PBMCs. The rearrangement links TRBV25-1 to TRBJ1-1; 7 bases match TRBD1. The sequence was collected from a man younger than 30 in good health and CMV-seropositive. CDR3 sequence (DNA): TGTGCCAGCAGTGACCCGAGGACAGGATGGAACACTGAAGCTTTCTTT. It encodes CASSDPRTGWNTEAFF.